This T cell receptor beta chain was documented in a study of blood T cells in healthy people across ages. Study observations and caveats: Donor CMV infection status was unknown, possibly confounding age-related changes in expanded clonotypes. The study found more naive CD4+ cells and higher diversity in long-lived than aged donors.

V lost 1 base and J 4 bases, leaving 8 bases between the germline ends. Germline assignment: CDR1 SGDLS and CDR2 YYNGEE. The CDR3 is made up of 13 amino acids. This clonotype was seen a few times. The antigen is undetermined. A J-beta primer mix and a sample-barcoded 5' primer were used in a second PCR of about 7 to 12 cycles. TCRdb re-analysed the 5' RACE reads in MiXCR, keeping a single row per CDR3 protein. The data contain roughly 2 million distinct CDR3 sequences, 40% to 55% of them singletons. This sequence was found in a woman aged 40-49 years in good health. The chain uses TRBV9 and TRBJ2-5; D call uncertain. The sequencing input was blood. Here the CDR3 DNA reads TGTGCCAGCAGCGTAAGTGCGTTAGAGACCCAGTACTTC. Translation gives CASSVSALETQYF.